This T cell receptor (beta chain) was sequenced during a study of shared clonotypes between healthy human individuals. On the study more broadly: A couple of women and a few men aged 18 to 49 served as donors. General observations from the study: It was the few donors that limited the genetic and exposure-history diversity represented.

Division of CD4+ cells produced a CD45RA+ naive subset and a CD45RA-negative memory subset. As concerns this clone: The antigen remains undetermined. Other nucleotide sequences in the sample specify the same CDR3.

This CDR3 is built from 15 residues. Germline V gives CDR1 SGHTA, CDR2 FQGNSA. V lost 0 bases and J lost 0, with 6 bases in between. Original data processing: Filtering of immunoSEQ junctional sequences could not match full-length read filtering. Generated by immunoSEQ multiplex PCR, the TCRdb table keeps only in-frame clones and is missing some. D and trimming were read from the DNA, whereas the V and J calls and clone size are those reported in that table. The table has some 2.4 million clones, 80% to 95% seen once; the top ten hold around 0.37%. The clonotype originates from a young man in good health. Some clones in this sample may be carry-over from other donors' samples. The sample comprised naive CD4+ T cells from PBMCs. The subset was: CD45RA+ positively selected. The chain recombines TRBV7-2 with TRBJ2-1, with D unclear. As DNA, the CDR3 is TGTGCCAGCAGCTTAGCGGGTAGCTCCTACAATGAGCAGTTCTTC. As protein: CASSLAGSSYNEQFF. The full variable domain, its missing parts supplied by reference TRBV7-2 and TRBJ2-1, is GAGVSQSPSNKVTEKGKDVELRCDPISGHTALYWYRQSLGQGLEFLIYFQGNSAPDKSGLPSDRFSAERTGGSVSTLTIQRTQQEDSAVYLCASSLAGSSYNEQFFGPGTRLTVL.